This entry concerns a single T cell receptor beta chain. The antigen is undetermined. Repertoires were generated with immunoSEQ multiplex PCR, while TCRdb's copy carries only in-frame clones and drops some. The sample includes more than 85,000 clones, roughly four fifths of them seen just once. This sample was included in a study of PD-1 blockade in mismatch repair-deficient tumors. Overall study findings and caveats: Rapid post-treatment expansion, then contraction, generally preceding radiologic response, marked tumor-resident clones.

This CDR3 has 15 residues. Germline V gene data show CDR1 as LNHDA and CDR2 as SQIVND (reference sequence). The V and J ends lost 5 bases and 1 base, in that order; junction bases with no gene match: 6. The TCR-sequenced patients were a few responders to pembrolizumab. The chain couples TRBV19 to TRBJ1-2, with 8 bases identical to TRBD1. This TCR was sampled from an adult with mismatch repair-deficient cancer. This specimen consisted of peripheral blood, obtained approximately 8 months after starting pembrolizumab. The CDR3 DNA follows: TGTGCCAGTAGTGTAACAGGGGGGAATAACTATGGCTACACCTTC. The encoded protein is CASSVTGGNNYGYTF. Full variable domain (remainder filled in from reference TRBV19 and TRBJ1-2): DGGITQSPKYLFRKEGQNVTLSCEQNLNHDAMYWYRQDPGQGLRLIYYSQIVNDFQKGDIAEGYSVSREKKESFPLTVTSAQKNPTAFYLCASSVTGGNNYGYTFGSGTRLTVV.